A single TCR beta chain is shown here with its context. The target antigen is unknown. The study drew donors from healthy Caucasian individuals in Russia aged roughly 6 to 100. The record originates from a study of blood T cells in healthy people across ages. Study results and limitations: While age rose, TCR beta diversity per million T cells dropped in a roughly linear way.

CDR1 SGHRS and CDR2 YFSETQ come from the germline V gene. CDR3 length: 15 residues. J gave up 2 bases and V 4 bases, and 9 bases lay outside the gene matches. Primers used in a second PCR of about 6 to 12 cycles were a sample-barcoded 5' primer and a J-beta primer mix. MiXCR, applied by TCRdb to the 5' RACE reads, yields one record per CDR3 protein. The sample gives approximately 800,000 distinct CDR3 sequences, approximately 60% of which show up once; under 30% is in the top ten. V usage is TRBV5-1 and J usage is TRBJ2-7; 7 nucleotides agree with TRBD1. The sequencing sample was made of blood. This receptor was taken from a man in his forties in good health. CDR3 coding DNA: TGCGCCAGCAGCCCAACGGGACAGTACCCCTACGAGCAGTACTTC. It is translated as CASSPTGQYPYEQYF.